This TCR beta chain is drawn from a study of blood T cells in healthy people across ages. Trimming stripped 3 bases from V and 13 bases from J, with 21 bases between. The CDR3 has 14 amino acids. Germline V gives CDR1 MNHEY, CDR2 SMNVEV (reference sequence). Alongside a J-beta primer mix, a sample-barcoded 5' primer served in a second PCR lasting roughly 7 to 12 cycles. There were at least 2.5 million CDR3-containing paired-end reads obtained from each sample. Using its own MiXCR run on the 5' RACE reads, TCRdb lists one record per CDR3 protein. The sample lists approximately 830,000 distinct CDR3 sequences; 62% were seen once.

The TCR comes from a man aged 25 to 40 in good health. The sample was blood. The V and J genes are TRBV27 and TRBJ2-5, with a tentative D call TRBD1 (6 bases). CDR3 sequence reads: CASSLTGPTYERYF. For the CDR3, the DNA is TGTGCCAGCAGTTTGACAGGTCCAACCTACGAGCGGTACTTC.